The present T cell receptor (beta chain) was sequenced within a study of identical twins. This clonotype was detected only a few times. This CDR3 is built from 14 residues. Germline values: CDR1 SGHTA, CDR2 FQGNSA. With 5 bases removed from V and 9 bases from J, the gap between germline ends came to 17 bases. TCRdb processed the 5' RACE reads anew with MiXCR; each CDR3 protein has one entry. The data hold about 790,000 distinct CDR3 sequences, with 15% to 20% observed a single time. This sample also appeared in a second study, on T cells expressing NK-cell markers.

J is TRBJ2-1 and V is TRBV7-2, with TRBD2 as a possible D gene (6 bases). The sequencing sample was made of PBMCs. This TCR was sampled from a young woman in good health. CDR3 nucleotides: TGTGCCAGCAGCCTGGGACTGCACTCTGGTGAGCAGTTCTTC. Translated: CASSLGLHSGEQFF.